The 25 T cell receptor beta chains presented below share a single source sample, sequenced in a study of blood T cell repertoires in COVID-19. Assay used: immunoSEQ multiplex PCR; TCRdb lists only in-frame clones, some missing. The sample holds over 50,000 clones; about 82% are singletons and the top ten take 5.3%. Sequencing used peripheral blood. The receptors here all came from a man between 70 and 80 years old with acute or convalescent COVID-19.

This chain links TRBV27 with TRBJ1-1, with 9 bases aligning to TRBD1. The trim removed 2 bases at V and 6 bases at J, leaving 10 bases unmatched. The CDR3 length is 16 residues. Germline V gives CDR1 MNHEY, CDR2 SMNVEV (reference sequence). The CDR3 sequence: CASSLGTTGGTSEAFF. Written as DNA, the CDR3 is TGTGCCAGCAGTTTAGGGACTACAGGGGGCACATCTGAAGCTTTCTTT.

V gene TRBV6-5 combines with J gene TRBJ1-2; D is undetermined. CDR3 length: 13 amino acids. V was pared by 2 bases and J by 4 bases, with 8 bases between. Germline loops: CDR1 MNHEY, CDR2 SVGAGI. The DNA for the CDR3 is TGTGCCAGCAGTTACAACAGCTTCTATGGCTACACCTTC. Amino acid sequence: CASSYNSFYGYTF.

J is TRBJ2-6 and V is TRBV2; D remains unclear. The V gene lost 2 bases and the J gene lost 13 bases, with 12 bases spanning the gap. The germline V gene encodes CDR1 SNHLY and CDR2 FYNNEI. The CDR3 totals 13 residues. In DNA form, the CDR3 reads TGTGCCAGCAGTGAATCTCTACCTGATGTCCTGACTTTC. Translation: CASSESLPDVLTF.

The genes are TRBV19 and TRBJ2-2; maybe TRBD1 (6 bases). The germline V gene encodes CDR1 LNHDA and CDR2 SQIVND (reference sequence). Trimming removed 10 bases at V and 2 bases at J, with 14 bases between. This CDR3 is 14 amino acids long. CDR3: CATIGQSNTGELFF. The CDR3 bases are TGTGCCACCATCGGACAGAGTAACACCGGGGAGCTGTTTTTT.

This sequence joins TRBV6-5 and TRBJ2-7; 7 bases map to TRBD1. The CDR3 has 15 amino acids. Germline loops: CDR1 MNHEY, CDR2 SVGAGI. V lost 6 bases to trimming and J lost 1 base; unmatched junction nucleotides: 9. The DNA of the CDR3 is TGTGCCAGCAGGGGGGACAGATACCCGTCCTACGAGCAGTACTTC. Protein sequence: CASRGDRYPSYEQYF.

V and J are TRBV7-2 and TRBJ2-3; a weak D match, TRBD2 (6 bases). This CDR3 has 16 amino acids. Between the trimmed V and J ends, which lost 1 base and 3 bases, there was a span of 14 bases. CDR1 and CDR2 from the germline V gene are SGHTA and FQGNSA. CDR3 nucleotides: TGTGCCAGCAGCTTAGGTGGGCGGGGTGGGACAGATACGCAGTATTTT. Translation: CASSLGGRGGTDTQYF.

CDR3 bases: TGCGCCAGCAGCCAAGTTGGAGGGAGTAATGAAAAACTGTTTTTT. As protein: CASSQVGGSNEKLFF. The chain has TRBV4-1 and TRBJ1-4, with D hard to call. The CDR3 consists of 15 residues. The V end was cut by 1 base, the J end by 4 bases, with 10 bases between. Germline CDR1 MGHRA, CDR2 YSYEKL.

The chain uses TRBV5-6 and TRBJ2-7; 9 bases are shared with TRBD2. J was trimmed by 1 base and V by 0 bases; bases with no gene match: 2. The CDR3 extends over 15 amino acids. Looked up from germline, CDR1 is SGHDT and CDR2 is YYEEEE. CDR3 bases: TGTGCCAGCAGCTTGGGGCTAGCGGGGTCCTACGAGCAGTACTTC. This encodes CASSLGLAGSYEQYF.

The CDR3 DNA reads as TGTGCCAGCAGGGCAACTAGCCCTGATGAGCAGTTCTTC. Encoded protein: CASRATSPDEQFF. This chain links TRBV28 with TRBJ2-1, with a tentative D call TRBD2 (6 bases). Trimming pared 6 bases from V and 8 bases from J, leaving 14 bases between. Germline V gene data show CDR1 as MDHEN and CDR2 as SYDVKM. This CDR3 is 13 amino acids long.

The V gene is TRBV25-1, the J gene TRBJ1-6, with a tentative D call TRBD1 (6 bases). The germline V gene has CDR1 MGHDK and CDR2 SYGVNS. V was trimmed by 4 bases and J by 8 bases, leaving 12 bases between them. This CDR3 spans 14 amino acids. The CDR3 loop reads CASSVYREYSPLHF. CDR3 DNA sequence: TGTGCCAGCAGTGTCTACAGGGAGTATTCACCCCTCCACTTT.

This sequence joins TRBV18 and TRBJ2-4, with a possible D match to TRBD2 (5 bases). Looked up from germline, CDR1 is KGHSH and CDR2 is LQKENI. The CDR3 has 14 amino acids. V dropped 2 bases and J dropped 2 bases, with 7 bases sitting between them. The CDR3 coding sequence is TGTGCCAGCTCACCAGGGAGTCCCAAAAACATTCAGTACTTC. Its protein is CASSPGSPKNIQYF. The full variable domain, its missing parts supplied by reference TRBV18 and TRBJ2-4, is NAGVMQNPRHLVRRRGQEARLRCSPMKGHSHVYWYRQLPEEGLKFMVYLQKENIIDESGMPKERFSAEFPKEGPSILRIQQVVRGDSAAYFCASSPGSPKNIQYFGAGTRLSVL.

The chain combines TRBV5-1 with TRBJ1-1; TRBD1 might be the D (5 bases). CDR1 is SGHRS, CDR2 YFSETQ, per germline. The V end lost 5 bases, the J end lost 1 base, and 12 bases lay between the germline ends. The CDR3 contains 14 residues. The CDR3 region is CASSSFDRNTEAFF. The CDR3 nucleotides are TGCGCCAGCAGTTCGTTCGACAGGAACACTGAAGCTTTCTTT. Together with reference TRBV5-1 and TRBJ1-1, the CDR3 gives the full variable domain: KAGVTQTPRYLIKTRGQQVTLSCSPISGHRSVSWYQQTPGQGLQFLFEYFSETQRNKGNFPGRFSGRQFSNSRSEMNVSTLELGDSALYLCASSSFDRNTEAFFGQGTRLTVV.

The chain employs TRBV6-2 or TRBV6-3 and TRBJ2-5; 15 nucleotides line up with TRBD2. The CDR3 is 17 residues long. Germline V gene data show CDR1 as MNHEY and CDR2 as SVGEGT. J lost 4 bases, V lost 4 bases, and 7 bases had no gene match. This CDR3 reads CASSSGLAGGPGETQYF. The CDR3 DNA reads TGTGCCAGCAGTTCTGGACTAGCGGGGGGGCCCGGAGAGACCCAGTACTTC.

The chain couples TRBV5-1 to TRBJ2-3; the match to TRBD2 covers 13 bases. The CDR3 totals 16 residues. The trim removed 2 bases at V and 4 bases at J, leaving 4 bases unmatched. Per germline, CDR1 SGHRS and CDR2 YFSETQ. The DNA of the CDR3 is TGCGCCAGCAGCTTAGTACTAGCGGGGGGGTCAGATACGCAGTATTTT. This translates into CASSLVLAGGSDTQYF.

The chain joins TRBV6-5 to TRBJ1-5, with no clear D. The V gene's germline CDR1 is MNHEY and CDR2 SVGAGI. This CDR3 comprises 12 residues. V lost 8 bases and J lost 4, with 9 bases in between. CDR3 in amino acids: CASSDGNQPQHF. Written as DNA, the CDR3 is TGTGCCAGCTCCGACGGGAATCAGCCCCAGCATTTT.

For the CDR3, the DNA is TGCGCCAGCAGCCAAGGGACGGGGAACTCCTATAATTCACCCCTCCACTTT. It is translated as CASSQGTGNSYNSPLHF. The V call is TRBV4-1, the J call TRBJ1-6; no firm D call. Per the germline V gene, CDR1 is MGHRA and CDR2 is YSYEKL. Between the trimmed V and J ends, which lost 1 base and 0 bases, there was a span of 10 bases. The CDR3 totals 17 residues.

As to this clone: Other DNA sequences in the sample encode the same CDR3. This sequence joins TRBV6-6 and TRBJ2-7; the D gene is possibly TRBD1 (6 bases). The length of the CDR3 is 12 residues. V was clipped by 5 bases and J by 4 bases, with 9 bases between them. Germline CDR1 is MNHNY and CDR2 is SVGAGI (reference sequence). CDR3 bases: TGTGCCAGCAGTCCACAGGGTTACGAGCAGTACTTC. Amino acid sequence: CASSPQGYEQYF.

V and J are TRBV24-1 and TRBJ1-2, with 8 bases lining up with TRBD1. Losses at the gene ends were 4 bases for V and 4 bases for J; bases not matched to a gene: 1. This CDR3 region has 13 residues. Germline values: CDR1 KGHDR, CDR2 SFDVKD. The CDR3 here is CATSDGQGYGYTF. Here the CDR3 DNA reads TGTGCCACCAGTGACGGACAGGGCTATGGCTACACCTTC.

The J gene is TRBJ2-5, the V gene TRBV29-1, with 9 positions matching TRBD1. The CDR3 runs to 14 residues. Trimming removed 8 bases from V and 4 bases from J; junction bases left unmatched: 11. Germline lookup yields CDR1 SQVTM and CDR2 ANQGSEA. The DNA of the CDR3 is TGCAGCTCGCGGGACAGGGACGGGGCAGAGACCCAGTACTTC. This translates into CSSRDRDGAETQYF.

The rearrangement uses TRBV15 and TRBJ2-3, with 7 bases aligning to TRBD1. Per germline, CDR1 LNHNV and CDR2 YYDKDF (reference sequence). CDR3 length: 17 residues. J gave up 0 bases and V 5 bases, and 11 bases lay outside the gene matches. DNA of the CDR3: TGTGCCACCAGCCCGCGAACAGGGGTTCCTAGCACAGATACGCAGTATTTT. It translates to CATSPRTGVPSTDTQYF.

This clone was recorded once. The chain joins TRBV3-1 (or the pseudogene TRBV3-2) to TRBJ2-5; the match to TRBD2 covers 7 bases. J was trimmed by 0 bases and V by 10 bases; bases with no gene match: 11. This CDR3 spans 15 amino acids. Germline assignment: CDR1 LGHDT and CDR2 YNNKEL (reference sequence). The CDR3: CATAAGRGYQETQYF. The CDR3 DNA follows: TGTGCCACAGCAGCGGGGAGAGGATACCAAGAGACCCAGTACTTC.

J is TRBJ1-2 and V is TRBV7-2; 12 nucleotides line up with TRBD1. The germline V gene encodes CDR1 SGHTA and CDR2 FQGNSA. The CDR3 runs to 15 residues. V lost 2 bases to trimming and J lost 6 bases; unmatched junction nucleotides: 4. The CDR3 is CASSLMGQGADGYTF. As DNA, the CDR3 is TGTGCCAGCAGCTTAATGGGACAGGGGGCGGATGGCTACACCTTC.

The rearrangement uses TRBV6-5 and TRBJ1-1; maybe TRBD1 (5 bases). The CDR3 consists of 15 residues. V gave up 2 bases and J gave up 0 bases, with 10 bases separating them. The germline gives CDR1 MNHEY, CDR2 SVGAGI. The CDR3 DNA sequence: TGTGCCAGCAGTTACCCCCAAGGGGTGAACACTGAAGCTTTCTTT. It yields the protein CASSYPQGVNTEAFF.

V usage is TRBV10-2 and J usage is TRBJ2-1; 10 nucleotides match TRBD2. Germline CDR1 and CDR2: WSHSY and SAAADI. The V gene end was trimmed by 8 bases and the J gene end by 2 bases; junction bases not matched to a gene: 9. The CDR3 runs to 16 residues. Here the CDR3 DNA reads TGCGCCAGCGGACCTAGCGGGGGCGGGACCTACAATGAGCAGTTCTTC. It yields the protein CASGPSGGGTYNEQFF.

Comment on this clone: Germline is not matched at one junction end, which may reflect a read error. The rearrangement joins TRBV7-7 to TRBJ1-5; D unclear. CDR1 and CDR2 (germline): SSHAT, FNYEAQ (reference sequence). The CDR3 totals 15 residues. Here the CDR3 DNA reads TGTGCTAGCAGCTTTTTTTTGAGCAGCAATCAGCCCCAGCATTTT. Translation gives CASSFFLSSNQPQHF.